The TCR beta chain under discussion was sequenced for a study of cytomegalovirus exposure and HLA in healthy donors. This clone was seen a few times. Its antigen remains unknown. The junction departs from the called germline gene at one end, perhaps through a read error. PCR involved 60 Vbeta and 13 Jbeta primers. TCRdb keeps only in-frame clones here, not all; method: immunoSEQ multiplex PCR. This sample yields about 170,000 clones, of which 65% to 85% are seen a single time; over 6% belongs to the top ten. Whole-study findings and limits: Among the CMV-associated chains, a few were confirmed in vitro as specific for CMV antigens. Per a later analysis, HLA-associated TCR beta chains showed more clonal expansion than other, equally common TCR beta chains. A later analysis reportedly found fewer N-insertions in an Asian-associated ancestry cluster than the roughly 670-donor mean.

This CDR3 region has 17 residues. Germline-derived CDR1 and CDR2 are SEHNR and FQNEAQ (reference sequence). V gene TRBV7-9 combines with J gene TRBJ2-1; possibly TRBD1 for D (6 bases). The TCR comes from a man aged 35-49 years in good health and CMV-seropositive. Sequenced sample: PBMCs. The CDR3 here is CSSSFPTRGSSYNEQFF. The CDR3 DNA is TGTTCCAGCAGCTTTCCGACGAGGGGGAGCTCCTACAATGAGCAGTTCTTC. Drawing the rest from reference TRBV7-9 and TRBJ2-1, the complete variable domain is DTGVSQNPRHKITKRGQNVTFRCDPISEHNRLYWYRQTLGQGPEFLTYFQNEAQLEKSRLLSDRFSAERPKGSFSTLEIQRTEQGDSAMYLCSSSFPTRGSSYNEQFFGPGTRLTVL.